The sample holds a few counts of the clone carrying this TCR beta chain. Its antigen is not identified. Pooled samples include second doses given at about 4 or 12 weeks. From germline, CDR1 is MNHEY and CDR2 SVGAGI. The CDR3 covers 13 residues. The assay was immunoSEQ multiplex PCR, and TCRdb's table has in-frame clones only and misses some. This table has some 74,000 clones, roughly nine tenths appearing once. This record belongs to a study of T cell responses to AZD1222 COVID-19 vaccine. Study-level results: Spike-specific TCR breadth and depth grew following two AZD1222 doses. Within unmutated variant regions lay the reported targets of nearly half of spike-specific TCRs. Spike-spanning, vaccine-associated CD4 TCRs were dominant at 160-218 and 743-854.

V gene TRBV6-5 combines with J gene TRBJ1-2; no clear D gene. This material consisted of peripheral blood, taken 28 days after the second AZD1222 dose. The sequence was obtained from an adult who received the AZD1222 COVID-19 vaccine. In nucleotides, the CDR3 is TGTGCAGCCACGATAGGTGGCAACTATGGCTACACCTTC. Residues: CAATIGGNYGYTF.